This T cell receptor beta chain was captured by sequencing in a study of vaccination and CD4 T cells after COVID-19. Study as a whole: The convalescents were made up of six males and four females, two of whom were Hispanic.

Described treatment: approximately 11-day PBMC culture with coronavirus spike peptide pools or control peptides (ViraFEST assay). Culture proceeded for less than twelve days, and CD4+ T cells were then isolated by negative selection. As for this clonotype: What it binds is unknown.

Cultured CD4+ T-cell DNA underwent Oncomine TCR Beta short-read sequencing. TCRdb redid the calling of the PCR reads with MiXCR, one entry per CDR3 protein. The sample carries 25,000 to 30,000 distinct CDR3 sequences, about 60% recorded once. Trimming left V 5 bases short and J 3 bases short, with 11 bases between. Germline CDR1 is SGHRS and CDR2 is YFSETQ. CDR3 length equals 14 residues. The V call is TRBV5-1, the J call TRBJ1-4; D gene ambiguous. The sample in question was CD4+ T cells from blood, cultured in vitro, obtained after SARS-CoV-2 vaccination. This sequence originates from a human donor who received a COVID-19 vaccine. CDR3 sequence reads: CASREGSANEKLFF. Written as DNA, the CDR3 is TGCGCCAGCAGAGAGGGATCGGCTAATGAAAAACTGTTTTTT. Combining the CDR3 with reference TRBV5-1 and TRBJ1-4 gives the whole variable domain KAGVTQTPRYLIKTRGQQVTLSCSPISGHRSVSWYQQTPGQGLQFLFEYFSETQRNKGNFPGRFSGRQFSNSRSEMNVSTLELGDSALYLCASREGSANEKLFFGSGTQLSVL.